This T cell receptor beta chain was identified in a study of blood T cell repertoires in COVID-19. Study as a whole: COVID-19 samples from acute and convalescent phases originated in the United States, Italy and Spain.

The authors' processing: By means of reference gene primer amplification, nucleated cell counts were estimated. The table came from immunoSEQ multiplex PCR; TCRdb's copy has only in-frame clones and leaves some out. V, J and clone size are those of that table, while D and trimming were read from the DNA. The table includes about 200,000 clones, 89% detected once. The cohort comprised adults aged roughly 18 to 95 years residing in under 30 US areas. The sequenced sample consisted of PBMCs or T cells enriched from blood (not recorded which). This clonotype originated in a young woman with acute COVID-19.

CDR3 region: CASSLAQTSWNEQFF. CDR3 nucleotide sequence: TGTGCCAGCAGCTTAGCCCAGACTAGTTGGAATGAGCAGTTCTTC. The chain links TRBV7-9 to TRBJ2-1; perhaps TRBD2 as D (6 bases). Trimming took off 0 bases at V and 7 bases at J, with 13 bases between the two ends. Per germline, CDR1 SEHNR and CDR2 FQNEAQ (reference sequence). The CDR3 extends over 15 amino acids.